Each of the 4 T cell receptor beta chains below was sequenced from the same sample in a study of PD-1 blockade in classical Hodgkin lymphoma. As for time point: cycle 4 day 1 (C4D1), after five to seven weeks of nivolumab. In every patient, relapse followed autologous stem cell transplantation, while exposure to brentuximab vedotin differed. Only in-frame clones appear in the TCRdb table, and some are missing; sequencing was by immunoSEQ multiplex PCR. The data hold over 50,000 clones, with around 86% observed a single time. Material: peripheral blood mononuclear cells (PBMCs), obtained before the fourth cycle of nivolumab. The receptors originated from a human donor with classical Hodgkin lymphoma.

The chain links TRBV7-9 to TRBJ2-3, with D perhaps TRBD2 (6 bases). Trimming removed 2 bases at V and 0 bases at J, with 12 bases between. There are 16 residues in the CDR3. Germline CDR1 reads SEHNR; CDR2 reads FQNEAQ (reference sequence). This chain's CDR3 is CASSLRGNPSTDTQYF. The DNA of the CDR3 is TGTGCCAGCAGCTTACGCGGGAATCCTAGCACAGATACGCAGTATTTT.

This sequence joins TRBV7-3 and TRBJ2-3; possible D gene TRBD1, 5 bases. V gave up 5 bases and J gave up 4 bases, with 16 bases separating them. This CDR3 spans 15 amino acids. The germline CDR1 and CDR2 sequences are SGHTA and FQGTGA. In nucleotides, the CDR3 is TGTGCCAGCAGCCCTCTGGGGCTAGTCGCAGATACGCAGTATTTT. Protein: CASSPLGLVADTQYF.

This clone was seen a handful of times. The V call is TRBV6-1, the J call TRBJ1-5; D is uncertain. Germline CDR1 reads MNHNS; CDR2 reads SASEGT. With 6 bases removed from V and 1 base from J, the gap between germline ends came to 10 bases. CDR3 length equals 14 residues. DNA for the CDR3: TGTGCCAGCAGGGAGATCCGGAGCAATCAGCCCCAGCATTTT. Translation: CASREIRSNQPQHF.

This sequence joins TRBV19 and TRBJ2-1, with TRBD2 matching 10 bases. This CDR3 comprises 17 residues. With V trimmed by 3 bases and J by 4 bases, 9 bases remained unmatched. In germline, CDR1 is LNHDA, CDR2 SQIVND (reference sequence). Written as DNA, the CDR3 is TGTGCCAGTAGTATCTACTCCGGGACTAGCGTATACAATGAGCAGTTCTTC. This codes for CASSIYSGTSVYNEQFF.